This entry concerns a single T cell receptor beta chain. V was clipped by 3 bases and J by 7 bases; unmatched bases: 6. CDR3 length: 15 amino acids. In germline, CDR1 is MNHEY, CDR2 SMNVEV (reference sequence). These data originate in a study of T cell changes during pregnancy in multiple sclerosis. Clones were read by immunoSEQ multiplex PCR, and TCRdb kept only the in-frame ones, dropping some. The sample carries 70,000 to 100,000 clones, 80% to 95% recorded once. This TCR was sampled from a female donor with multiple sclerosis, enrolled in a pregnancy study. Specimen: peripheral blood, collected in the first trimester of pregnancy. This chain joins TRBV27 and TRBJ1-6; 7 bases agree with TRBD1. Here the CDR3 reads CASSFNSGGNSPLHF. The CDR3, as DNA: TGTGCCAGCAGTTTCAATTCAGGGGGGAATTCACCCCTCCACTTT.